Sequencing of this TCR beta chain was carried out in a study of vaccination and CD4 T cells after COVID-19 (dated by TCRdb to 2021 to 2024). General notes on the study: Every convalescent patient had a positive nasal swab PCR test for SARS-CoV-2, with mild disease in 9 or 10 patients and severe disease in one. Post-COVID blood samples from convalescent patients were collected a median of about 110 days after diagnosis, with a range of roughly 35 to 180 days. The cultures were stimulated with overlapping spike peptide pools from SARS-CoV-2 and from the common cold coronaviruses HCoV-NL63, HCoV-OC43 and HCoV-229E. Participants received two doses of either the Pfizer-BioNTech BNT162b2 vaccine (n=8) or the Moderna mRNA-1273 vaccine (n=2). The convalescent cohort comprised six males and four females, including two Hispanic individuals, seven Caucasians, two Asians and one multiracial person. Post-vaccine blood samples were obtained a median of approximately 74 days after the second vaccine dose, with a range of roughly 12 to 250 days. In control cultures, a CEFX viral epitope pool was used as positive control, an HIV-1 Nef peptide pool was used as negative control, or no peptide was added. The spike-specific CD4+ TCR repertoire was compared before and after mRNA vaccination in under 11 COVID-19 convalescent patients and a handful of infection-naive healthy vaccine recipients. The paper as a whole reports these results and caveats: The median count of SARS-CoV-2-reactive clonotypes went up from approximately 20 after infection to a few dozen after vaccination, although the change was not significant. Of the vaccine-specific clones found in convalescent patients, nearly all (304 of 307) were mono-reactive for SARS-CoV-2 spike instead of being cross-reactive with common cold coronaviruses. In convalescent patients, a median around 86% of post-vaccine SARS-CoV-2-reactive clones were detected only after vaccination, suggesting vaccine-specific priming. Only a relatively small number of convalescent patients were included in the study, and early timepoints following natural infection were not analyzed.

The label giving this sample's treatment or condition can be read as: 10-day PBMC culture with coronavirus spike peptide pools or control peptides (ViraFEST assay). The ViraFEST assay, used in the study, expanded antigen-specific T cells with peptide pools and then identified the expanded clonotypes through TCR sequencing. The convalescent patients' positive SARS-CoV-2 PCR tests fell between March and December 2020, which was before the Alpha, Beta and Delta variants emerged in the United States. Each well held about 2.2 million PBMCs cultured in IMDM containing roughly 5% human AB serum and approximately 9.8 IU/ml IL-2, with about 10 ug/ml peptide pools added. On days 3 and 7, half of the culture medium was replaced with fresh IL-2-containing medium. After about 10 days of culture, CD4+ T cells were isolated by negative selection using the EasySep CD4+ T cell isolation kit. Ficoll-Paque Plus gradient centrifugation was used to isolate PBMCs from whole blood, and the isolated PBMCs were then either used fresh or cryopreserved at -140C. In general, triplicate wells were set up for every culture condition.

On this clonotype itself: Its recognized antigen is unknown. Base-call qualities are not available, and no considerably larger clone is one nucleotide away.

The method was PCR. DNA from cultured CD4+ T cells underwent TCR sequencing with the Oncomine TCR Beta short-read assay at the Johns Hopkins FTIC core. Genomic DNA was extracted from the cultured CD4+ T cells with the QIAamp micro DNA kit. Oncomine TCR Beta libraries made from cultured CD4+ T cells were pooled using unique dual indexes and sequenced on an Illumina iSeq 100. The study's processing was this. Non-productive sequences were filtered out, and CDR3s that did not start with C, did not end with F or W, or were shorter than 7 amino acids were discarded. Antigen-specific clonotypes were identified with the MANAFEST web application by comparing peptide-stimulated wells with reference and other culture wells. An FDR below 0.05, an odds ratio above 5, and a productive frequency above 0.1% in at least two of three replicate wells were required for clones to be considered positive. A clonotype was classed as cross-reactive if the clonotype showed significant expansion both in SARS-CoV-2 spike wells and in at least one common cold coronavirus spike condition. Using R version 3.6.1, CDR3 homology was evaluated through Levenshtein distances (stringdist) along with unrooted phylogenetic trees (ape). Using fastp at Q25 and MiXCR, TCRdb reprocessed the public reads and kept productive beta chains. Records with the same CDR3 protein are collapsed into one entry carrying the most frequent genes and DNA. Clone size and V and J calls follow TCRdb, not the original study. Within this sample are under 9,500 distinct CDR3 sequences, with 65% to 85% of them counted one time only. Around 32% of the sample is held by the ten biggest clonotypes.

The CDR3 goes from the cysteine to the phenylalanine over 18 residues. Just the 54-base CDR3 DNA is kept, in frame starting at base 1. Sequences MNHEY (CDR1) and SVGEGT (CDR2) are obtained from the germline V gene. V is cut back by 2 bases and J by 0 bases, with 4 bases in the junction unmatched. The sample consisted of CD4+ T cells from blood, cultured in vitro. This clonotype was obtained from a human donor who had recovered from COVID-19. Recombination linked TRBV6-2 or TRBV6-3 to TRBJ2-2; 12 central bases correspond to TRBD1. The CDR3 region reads CASSYGDRGRSNTGELFF. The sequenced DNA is TGTGCCAGCAGTTACGGGGACAGGGGGCGTTCGAACACCGGGGAGCTGTTTTTT.